This T cell receptor beta chain was obtained from a study of T cell changes during pregnancy in multiple sclerosis. Germline CDR1 is GTSNPN and CDR2 is SVGIG (reference sequence). The germline V and J ends were trimmed by 2 bases and 4 bases, with 21 bases remaining between them. CDR3 length: 17 residues. This table comes from immunoSEQ multiplex PCR, and its TCRdb copy is limited to in-frame clones, with some not included. Among around 48,000 clones listed, roughly 92% were seen once. The origin of this receptor is a female donor in good health, enrolled as a control in a pregnancy study. This sample comprised CD4+ T cells from peripheral blood mononuclear cells, obtained in the second trimester of pregnancy. The chain has TRBV30 and TRBJ1-3; D possibly corresponds to TRBD1 (5 bases). CDR3 region: CAWSPTPGGWIGNTIYF. As DNA, the CDR3 is TGTGCCTGGAGTCCGACCCCCGGGGGGTGGATCGGAAACACCATATATTTT.